The rows below give T cell receptor beta chains drawn from one sample of a study of PD-1 blockade in classical Hodgkin lymphoma. Sequenced by immunoSEQ multiplex PCR; TCRdb stores in-frame clones only, minus some. The table includes 15,000 to 20,000 clones, 76% detected once. Material: peripheral blood mononuclear cells (PBMCs), obtained before the fourth cycle of nivolumab. These receptors all stem from a human donor with classical Hodgkin lymphoma. CDR3s include the opening cysteine and the closing phenylalanine or tryptophan. The order of the fields is V gene, clone size, D gene, J gene, CDR3 DNA, CDR3 protein. D genes are given only for firm matches. Only part of the rows carry a size: once, few, many, or a class if the clone is expanded.

V: TRBV7-8
size: few
D: -
J: TRBJ2-5
DNA: TGTGCCAGCAGCTGGGGACAACTCGTGATCGAGACCCAGTACTTC
CDR3: CASSWGQLVIETQYF

V: TRBV5-8
size: -
D: -
J: TRBJ2-5
DNA: TGTGCCAGCAGCCCCCAGGGGCGTCGAGAGACCCAGTACTTC
CDR3: CASSPQGRRETQYF

V: TRBV30
size: -
D: -
J: TRBJ2-5
DNA: TGTGCCTGGAGTGTGAGGGGAGTCCAAGAGACCCAGTACTTC
CDR3: CAWSVRGVQETQYF

V: TRBV27
size: -
D: -
J: TRBJ2-1
DNA: TGTGCCAGCACCCCCGTGCGAAGGGGAGCAGGCAATGAGCAGTTCTTC
CDR3: CASTPVRRGAGNEQFF

V: TRBV4-2
size: few
D: -
J: TRBJ2-5
DNA: TGTGCCAGCAGCCAGGTCGGAGGGGTGATCCAAGAGACCCAGTACTTC
CDR3: CASSQVGGVIQETQYF

V: TRBV6-1
size: -
D: TRBD1
J: TRBJ1-2
DNA: TGTGCCAGCAGTAGCACAGGGGTGTATGTGGGCTACACCTTC
CDR3: CASSSTGVYVGYTF

V: TRBV10-3
size: few
D: -
J: TRBJ2-1
DNA: TGTGCCATCAGTGGGGGCGGGAACCGCAATGAGCAGTTCTTC
CDR3: CAISGGGNRNEQFF

V: TRBV29-1
size: -
D: -
J: TRBJ2-5
DNA: TGCAGCGCCTTCGATCCTAGCGCAAGGTACCAAGAGACCCAGTACTTC
CDR3: CSAFDPSARYQETQYF

V: TRBV2
size: few
D: -
J: TRBJ2-1
DNA: TGTGCCAGCAGTGGGACATCCTACAATGAGCAGTTCTTC
CDR3: CASSGTSYNEQFF

V: TRBV21-1
size: -
D: -
J: TRBJ2-2
DNA: TGTGCCAGTGAAAGCCCTGGGCACGATATAAACCGCAGAAACACCGGGGAGCTGTTTTTT
CDR3: CASESPGHDINRRNTGELFF

V: TRBV7-8
size: -
D: -
J: TRBJ2-3
DNA: TGTGCCAGCAGCTTAGCGATTATGGGTCCCCTCACAGATACGCAGTATTTT
CDR3: CASSLAIMGPLTDTQYF

V: TRBV20-1
size: -
D: -
J: TRBJ2-7
DNA: TGCAGTGCACCACAGGGATACGAGCAGTACTTC
CDR3: CSAPQGYEQYF

V: TRBV19
size: few
D: -
J: TRBJ2-3
DNA: TGTGCCAGTAGTAGATCCAGTCCGCCTAGCACAGATACGCAGTATTTT
CDR3: CASSRSSPPSTDTQYF

V: TRBV6-1
size: -
D: TRBD2
J: TRBJ2-5
DNA: TGTGCCAGCAGTGGAGCGGGAGCGGAGACCCAGTACTTC
CDR3: CASSGAGAETQYF

V: TRBV9
size: few
D: TRBD1
J: TRBJ1-4
DNA: TGTGCCAGCAGCACCGGACAGGGGGTCTTCGTTGAAAAACTGTTTTTT
CDR3: CASSTGQGVFVEKLFF

V: TRBV18
size: -
D: TRBD1
J: TRBJ1-6
DNA: TGTGCCAGCTCATCGGGACAGGGATATTCACCCCTCCACTTT
CDR3: CASSSGQGYSPLHF

V: TRBV6-1
size: -
D: -
J: TRBJ2-7
DNA: TGTGCCAGCAGTGAAGCTGGCGGAAGCTACGAGCAGTACTTC
CDR3: CASSEAGGSYEQYF

V: TRBV7-3
size: -
D: TRBD2
J: TRBJ2-1
DNA: TGTGCCAGCAGCTTGGGGACTAGCGGGAGCAATGAGCAGTTCTTC
CDR3: CASSLGTSGSNEQFF

V: TRBV18
size: medium-sized
D: -
J: TRBJ2-7
DNA: TGTGCCAGCTCACCCGGGGTCGAGCAGTACTTC
CDR3: CASSPGVEQYF

V: TRBV28
size: -
D: -
J: TRBJ1-3
DNA: TGTGCCAGCAGCCTCGGACCGCTCTTAGGAAACACCATATATTTT
CDR3: CASSLGPLLGNTIYF

V: TRBV27
size: -
D: -
J: TRBJ1-2
DNA: TGTGCCAGCAGTATTATTTCGCCGGGACACAACTATGGCTACACCTTC
CDR3: CASSIISPGHNYGYTF

V: TRBV9
size: -
D: -
J: TRBJ1-3
DNA: TGTGCCAGCAGCTCCGACCAGGGCCTAGCTGGAAACACCATATATTTT
CDR3: CASSSDQGLAGNTIYF

V: TRBV19
size: few
D: -
J: TRBJ1-5
DNA: TGTGCCAGTAGGGGGTCAAGGACAGAGAATCAGCCCCAGCATTTT
CDR3: CASRGSRTENQPQHF

V: TRBV6-5
size: -
D: TRBD1
J: TRBJ1-1
DNA: TGTGCCAGCAGTTACCAGGGGGTCATGAACACTGAAGCTTTCTTT
CDR3: CASSYQGVMNTEAFF

V: TRBV6-5
size: -
D: TRBD1
J: TRBJ1-2
DNA: TGTGCCAGCAGTCCCTCGGACAGGGTCAATGGCTACACCTTC
CDR3: CASSPSDRVNGYTF

V: TRBV5-1
size: -
D: TRBD2
J: TRBJ2-3
DNA: TGCGCCAGCAGCATTCCGGGACTAGCGGGAGTGGATACGCAGTATTTT
CDR3: CASSIPGLAGVDTQYF

V: TRBV28
size: -
D: -
J: TRBJ1-6
DNA: TGTGCCAGCAGTTTATTAAGAGGGGGACTGGTTGGGAATTCACCCCTCCACTTT
CDR3: CASSLLRGGLVGNSPLHF

V: TRBV19
size: -
D: TRBD2
J: TRBJ2-5
DNA: TGTGCCAGTAGCCCACTAGCGGGAGGTGTGGAGACCCAGTACTTC
CDR3: CASSPLAGGVETQYF

V: TRBV6-5
size: -
D: TRBD2
J: TRBJ2-6
DNA: TGTGCCAGCAGTTGGGGGGGAACAGGGGCCAACGTCCTGACTTTC
CDR3: CASSWGGTGANVLTF

V: TRBV30
size: -
D: TRBD2
J: TRBJ2-1
DNA: TGTGCCTGGAGCGCCCCTGGGCCCCTTATTGGCGGGGGATCGAGGGGTAGCTCCTACAATGAGCAGTTCTTC
CDR3: CAWSAPGPLIGGGSRGSSYNEQFF

V: TRBV19
size: -
D: -
J: TRBJ1-1
DNA: TGTGCCAGTAGTATACTCCAGGGTGAAGCTTTCTTT
CDR3: CASSILQGEAFF

V: TRBV7-2
size: -
D: -
J: TRBJ2-1
DNA: TGTGCCAGCAGCACGGAGGCACGCAGAGGACAGTTCTTC
CDR3: CASSTEARRGQFF

V: TRBV5-4
size: once
D: TRBD1
J: TRBJ2-7
DNA: TGTGCCAGCAGCATAGGGACAGCCGGCTCCTACGAGCAGTACTTC
CDR3: CASSIGTAGSYEQYF

V: TRBV9
size: -
D: TRBD1
J: TRBJ1-2
DNA: TGTGCCAGCAGCGTAGGGACAGGGAATAACTATGGCTACACCTTC
CDR3: CASSVGTGNNYGYTF

V: TRBV7-2
size: -
D: -
J: TRBJ1-3
DNA: TGTGCCAGCAGCTTAGGAGTCTCTGGAAACACCATATATTTT
CDR3: CASSLGVSGNTIYF

V: TRBV4-3
size: -
D: TRBD2
J: TRBJ2-1
DNA: TGCGCCAGCAGTCAACCAATTAGCGGGGGCCCGGAGGATGAGCAGTTCTTC
CDR3: CASSQPISGGPEDEQFF

V: TRBV7-2
size: -
D: TRBD2
J: TRBJ2-3
DNA: TGTGCCAGCAGCCCTACTAGCGGGGGTTCCTCAGATACGCAGTATTTT
CDR3: CASSPTSGGSSDTQYF

V: TRBV10-3
size: few
D: -
J: TRBJ1-4
DNA: TGTGCCATCAGTGAGGGGGGCAACTATGATGAAAAACTGTTTTTT
CDR3: CAISEGGNYDEKLFF

V: TRBV7-9
size: -
D: -
J: TRBJ1-2
DNA: TGTGCCAGCAGCTCATCCGGGATCTATGGCTACACCTTC
CDR3: CASSSSGIYGYTF

V: TRBV28
size: once
D: -
J: TRBJ1-2
DNA: TGTGCCAGCAGTCCGGGGGCTAGTATTGGCTATGGCTACACCTTC
CDR3: CASSPGASIGYGYTF

V: TRBV28
size: few
D: -
J: TRBJ1-6
DNA: TGTGCCAGCAGGAGCAATTCACCCCTCCACTTT
CDR3: CASRSNSPLHF